The rows below give T cell receptor beta chains drawn from one sample of a study of T cell repertoires in cytomegalovirus infection. TCRdb re-analysed the reads in MiXCR, keeping a single row per CDR3 protein. Here the sample spans around 530,000 distinct CDR3 sequences, less than 30% being singletons. The sequencing sample was made of PBMCs. These receptors all come from a human donor in good health (CMV status not recorded). Some clones in this sample may be carry-over from other donors' samples. The CDR3 runs from the conserved cysteine through the conserved F or W. Fields, in order: D gene, V gene, J gene, clone size, CDR3 DNA, CDR3 protein. D genes are given only for firm matches. A clone size is listed for some rows: how often the clone was seen (once, few, many), or a class if it is expanded.

>TRBD2|TRBV7-2|TRBJ2-1|-
TGTGCCAGCAGCACCCGACTAGCGGGAGTGGGAAATGAGCAGTTCTTC
CASSTRLAGVGNEQFF
>TRBD2|TRBV12-5|TRBJ2-1|-
TGTGCTAGTGGTTTAAGGAAGCGGGACTCCTACAATGAGCAGTTCTTC
CASGLRKRDSYNEQFF
>-|TRBV6-2/TRBV6-3|TRBJ1-5|few
TGTGCCAGCAGTTACTCCGGACAGTATAGCAATCAGCCCCAGCATTTT
CASSYSGQYSNQPQHF
>-|TRBV7-2|TRBJ1-1|many
TGTGCCAGCAGCCTCCCGGGGACAAACACTGAAGCTTTCTTT
CASSLPGTNTEAFF
>TRBD2|TRBV11-2|TRBJ2-1|-
TGTGCCAGCCGGCGGGTGCGGGAGGCTGGGGAGCAGTTCTTC
CASRRVREAGEQFF
>TRBD1|TRBV7-2|TRBJ2-1|many
TGTGCCAGCAGCTTAGCTCCAGGGGGCGCACTGGACAATGAGCAGTTCTTC
CASSLAPGGALDNEQFF
>TRBD1|TRBV6-5|TRBJ1-1|many
TGTGCCAGCAGTTACTCGAGCGTTCCAGGGGGACACACTGAAGCTTTCTTT
CASSYSSVPGGHTEAFF
>-|TRBV10-3|TRBJ1-1|-
TGTGCCATCAGAGAAGGGGCGGTGAACACTGAAGCTTTCTTT
CAIREGAVNTEAFF
>TRBD1|TRBV20-1|TRBJ1-1|-
TGCAGTGCAGCCAGGGGGATGAACACTGAAGCTTTCTTT
CSAARGMNTEAFF
>-|TRBV9|TRBJ1-1|-
TGTGCCAGCAGCGTAGGATCCAGTACCACTGAAGCTTTCTTT
CASSVGSSTTEAFF
>TRBD2|TRBV4-2|TRBJ2-3|many
TGTGCCAGCAGCCAAGCCCGACTAGCGGCTAGCACAGATACGCAGTATTTT
CASSQARLAASTDTQYF
>TRBD1|TRBV5-4|TRBJ2-5|-
TGTGCCAGCAGCTTAAGTCCGGGACAGGGGCAAGAGACCCAGTACTTC
CASSLSPGQGQETQYF
>-|TRBV20-1|TRBJ2-1|few
TGCAGTGCCCACACCCCCCAGGGGAATGAGCAGTTCTTC
CSAHTPQGNEQFF
>TRBD1|TRBV29-1|TRBJ2-5|few
TGCAGCGTTGGACAGGGAGAACCCCAGTACTTC
CSVGQGEPQYF
>-|TRBV12-3/TRBV12-4|TRBJ2-1|many
TGTGCCAGCAGTTTTAGCTCATCATACAATGAGCAGTTCTTC
CASSFSSSYNEQFF
>-|TRBV5-6|TRBJ2-1|few
TGTGCCAGCAGCTTCCGCCCAGCGGGCTCCTACAATGAGCAGTTCTTC
CASSFRPAGSYNEQFF
>-|TRBV6-6|TRBJ2-3|few
TGTGCCAGCAGTGATTATATCACAGATACGCAGTATTTT
CASSDYITDTQYF
>TRBD1|TRBV7-2|TRBJ2-1|-
TGTGCCAGCAGCTTAGGGGGACAGGGCAGTAATGAGCAGTTCTTC
CASSLGGQGSNEQFF
>TRBD1|TRBV20-1|TRBJ2-1|-
TGCAGTGCTCAAGCAGGGGGCCCCTACAATGAGCAGTTCTTC
CSAQAGGPYNEQFF
>TRBD2|TRBV7-9|TRBJ2-1|few
TGTGCCAGCAGCTTAACCGGACTAGCGGGAGTTGAGCAGTTCTTC
CASSLTGLAGVEQFF
>-|TRBV19|TRBJ1-1|-
TGTGCCAGTAGTATGGGTACTGAAGCTTTCTTT
CASSMGTEAFF
>-|TRBV5-4|TRBJ2-3|few
TGTGCCAGCAGCTTGCGTTCTAACCGCCGATACGGCACAGATACGCAGTATTTT
CASSLRSNRRYGTDTQYF
>TRBD1|TRBV6-2/TRBV6-3|TRBJ1-5|-
TGTGCCAGCAGTTGGGTGCGTGGACAGGGGGGCAATCAGCCCCAGCATTTT
CASSWVRGQGGNQPQHF
>-|TRBV4-1|TRBJ1-2|-
TGCGCCAGCAGCCAAGGAGGCTTCAAGGCCTATGGCTACACCTTC
CASSQGGFKAYGYTF
>-|TRBV15|TRBJ2-7|few
TGTGCCACCAGCAGAGATTCGGGCGAGCAGTACTTC
CATSRDSGEQYF
>-|TRBV6-1|TRBJ2-7|many
TGTGCCAGCACCTACCGGGCTACAGTGGAAGGCGAGCAGTACTTC
CASTYRATVEGEQYF
>TRBD2|TRBV11-3|TRBJ2-2|-
TGTGCCAGCAGAAGACTAGCGGGAGGTACCGGGGAGCTGTTTTTT
CASRRLAGGTGELFF
>-|TRBV20-1|TRBJ1-1|-
TGCAGGCTCTTAGGGGAAAACACTGAAGCTTTCTTT
CRLLGENTEAFF
>TRBD2|TRBV4-2|TRBJ2-7|few
TGTGCCAGCAGCCAAGAGGGCGGGAGGGAATACGAGCAGTACTTC
CASSQEGGREYEQYF
>-|TRBV27|TRBJ2-7|-
TGTGCCAGCAGTTTACGCGGATTAAGCTCCTACGAGCAGTACTTC
CASSLRGLSSYEQYF
>TRBD2|TRBV7-6|TRBJ2-3|few
TGTGCCAGCAGCTTAGCCAAACTAGCGGGCACAGATACGCAGTATTTT
CASSLAKLAGTDTQYF
>TRBD1|TRBV27|TRBJ2-3|few
TGTGCCAGCAGTTTAATGACAGGGGGCGCGGATACGCAGTATTTT
CASSLMTGGADTQYF
>-|TRBV11-2|TRBJ2-2|-
TGTGCCAGCAGCTTATCGTGGCAGGGGAAATCCGGGGAGCTGTTTTTT
CASSLSWQGKSGELFF
>-|TRBV12-3/TRBV12-4|TRBJ2-5|-
TGTGCCAGCAGTTTAGCGGCCGGGAGGGGACAGTCGAGAACCCAGTACTTC
CASSLAAGRGQSRTQYF
>-|TRBV7-2|TRBJ2-5|many
TGTGCCAGCAGCGCCTACCAAGAGACCCAGTACTTC
CASSAYQETQYF
>-|TRBV7-9|TRBJ1-2|-
TGTGCCAGCACCTCCCTCATCGGTAACTATGGCTACACCTTC
CASTSLIGNYGYTF
>-|TRBV7-8|TRBJ2-1|many
TGTGCCAGCAGCTTCGGCCGCAGGAAGTCGTGGAATGAGCAGTTCTTC
CASSFGRRKSWNEQFF
>-|TRBV7-2|TRBJ1-5|many
TGTGCCAGCAGCCAAAGCAGCCCTAAGTACAATCAGCCCCAGCATTTT
CASSQSSPKYNQPQHF
>-|TRBV6-5|TRBJ2-3|-
TGTGCCAGCAGTTACGGTCAGGGCACAGATACGCAGTATTTT
CASSYGQGTDTQYF
>TRBD2|TRBV7-2|TRBJ2-3|medium-sized
TGTGCCAGCAGCTTACCCCTGACTAGCGGAAACACAGATACGCAGTATTTT
CASSLPLTSGNTDTQYF
>-|TRBV7-2|TRBJ2-1|many
TGTGCCAGCAGCGGCCAAAGGCGGCAATACAATGAGCAGTTCTTC
CASSGQRRQYNEQFF
>TRBD2|TRBV19|TRBJ2-2|few
TGTGCCAGTAGTAGGGGGGGACTAGCGCAGAACACCGGGGAGCTGTTTTTT
CASSRGGLAQNTGELFF
>-|TRBV7-2|TRBJ2-2|many
TGTGCCAGCTTTAGGGGACTTACCACCGGGGAGCTGTTTTTT
CASFRGLTTGELFF
>TRBD2|TRBV6-5|TRBJ2-3|few
TGTGCCAGCAGTTCGAGGAGGGAGGGAACAGATACGCAGTATTTT
CASSSRREGTDTQYF
>-|TRBV7-8|TRBJ1-2|many
TGTGCCAGCAGCTTAGGAGGGGTCGGCTATGGCTACACCTTC
CASSLGGVGYGYTF
>-|TRBV7-7|TRBJ2-5|-
TGTGCCAGCAGCCCACGGGAGTGGGGGGCGCTAGGACAAGAGACCCAGTACTTC
CASSPREWGALGQETQYF
>TRBD2|TRBV7-6|TRBJ2-7|many
TGTGCCAGCAGCTTAGCGGCTAGCGGGAGCTTGGACGAGCAGTACTTC
CASSLAASGSLDEQYF
>TRBD1|TRBV6-6|TRBJ1-2|-
TGTGCCAGCAGGACAACCCCGGACAGGGTAGACTATGGCTACACCTTC
CASRTTPDRVDYGYTF
>-|TRBV29-1|TRBJ2-5|few
TGCAGCGTTCCCAAGACTACAGGGGAGACCCAGTACTTC
CSVPKTTGETQYF